A single sample is the source of the 14 T cell receptor beta chains below, sequenced in a study of T cell responses to AZD1222 COVID-19 vaccine. The method was immunoSEQ multiplex PCR; TCRdb's version includes in-frame clones alone and lacks a portion of them. The sample lists more than 90,000 clones, more than 70% occurring once. The sample in question was peripheral blood, obtained 28 days after the second AZD1222 dose. The receptors derive from an adult who received the AZD1222 COVID-19 vaccine.

This chain connects TRBV6-5 to TRBJ1-1, with D possibly being TRBD1 (5 bases). V dropped 6 bases and J dropped 0 bases, with 14 bases sitting between them. This CDR3 region has 15 residues. Looked up from germline, CDR1 is MNHEY and CDR2 is SVGAGI. CDR3 residues: CASRRVPGMNTEAFF. CDR3 DNA sequence: TGTGCCAGCAGAAGGGTACCAGGGATGAACACTGAAGCTTTCTTT.

The table lists this clone with a count of one. At one of its ends the junction is not consistent with the germline gene, which may arise from a read error. This chain links TRBV7-2 with TRBJ2-1; possibly TRBD2 for D (6 bases). Germline values: CDR1 SGHTA, CDR2 FQGNSA. The CDR3 length is 15 residues. The CDR3 protein is CASSTYHGGYTEQFF. The CDR3 coding sequence is TGTGCCAGCAGCACCTACCATGGGGGGTACACTGAGCAGTTCTTC.

The chain recombines TRBV6-5 with TRBJ2-7; D perhaps matches TRBD2 (6 bases). The CDR3 runs 13 residues. Germline-derived CDR1 and CDR2 are MNHEY and SVGAGI. V was pared by 4 bases and J by 6 bases, with 13 bases between. The CDR3 protein is CASSFPGDGEQYF. DNA for the CDR3: TGTGCCAGCAGTTTCCCGGGGGACGGCGAGCAGTACTTC.

In its sample, this clone was seen once. This rearrangement joins TRBV3-1 (or the pseudogene TRBV3-2) to TRBJ1-1; no clear D. V was pared by 4 bases and J by 3 bases, with 12 bases between. CDR3 length: 14 residues. CDR1 and CDR2 from the germline V gene are LGHDT and YNNKEL (reference sequence). The CDR3, as DNA: TGTGCCAGCAGCCCTACCTCCCCGGACACTGAAGCTTTCTTT. As protein: CASSPTSPDTEAFF.

The V gene is TRBV7-9, the J gene TRBJ2-5; no definite D call. The CDR3 has 15 residues. Trimming cost V 4 bases and J 1 base, with 13 bases left between them. Germline CDR1 reads SEHNR; CDR2 reads FQNEAQ (reference sequence). The CDR3 coding sequence is TGTGCCAGCAGCTCCGGCCCGGCTAGCCAAGAGACCCAGTACTTC. Protein sequence: CASSSGPASQETQYF.

The rearrangement uses TRBV2 and TRBJ2-2; 7 bases fit TRBD1. Per germline, CDR1 SNHLY and CDR2 FYNNEI. V lost 6 bases, J lost 3 bases, and 4 bases stayed unmatched. CDR3 length: 14 residues. The CDR3 DNA follows: TGTGCCAGCAGGGGGGACAGCTACACCGGGGAGCTGTTTTTT. Encoded protein: CASRGDSYTGELFF.

The chain combines TRBV18 with TRBJ2-7, with D uncertain. CDR1 and CDR2 (germline): KGHSH, LQKENI. There are 12 residues in the CDR3. Deletions cut 2 bases from V and 5 bases from J, with 7 bases between. CDR3 in DNA: TGTGCCAGCTCACCAAGCAGTGACGAGCAGTACTTC. Its protein product is CASSPSSDEQYF.

The chain joins TRBV5-4 to TRBJ2-1; D possibly corresponds to TRBD1 (5 bases). This CDR3 is built from 14 residues. Germline V gene sequence: CDR1 SGHNT, CDR2 YYREEE (reference sequence). V shed 4 bases and J shed 2 bases, with 10 bases lying between them. CDR3 coding DNA: TGTGCCAGCAGCGTCGACAGCCCCTACAATGAGCAGTTCTTC. This translates into CASSVDSPYNEQFF.

This clone has more than one count but fewer than ten. The V and J genes are TRBV19 and TRBJ1-4; a possible D gene is TRBD1 (6 bases). Germline V gene lookup returns CDR1 LNHDA and CDR2 SQIVND (reference sequence). This CDR3 spans 15 amino acids. V lost 5 bases to trimming and J lost 5 bases, with 15 bases between them. CDR3 sequence: CASSLVGARNEKLFF. CDR3 DNA: TGTGCCAGTAGTCTGGTGGGGGCTAGAAATGAAAAACTGTTTTTT.

This chain links TRBV11-2 with TRBJ1-2; D not certain. V gave up 0 bases and J gave up 0 bases, with 5 bases separating them. There are 14 residues in the CDR3. From germline, CDR1 is SGHAT and CDR2 FQNNGV. In nucleotides, the CDR3 is TGTGCCAGCAGCTTAGAACCGACTAACTATGGCTACACCTTC. It codes for CASSLEPTNYGYTF.

In DNA, the CDR3 is TGTGCCAGTAGTACAGGGACAGGCGGGAATCAGCCCCAGCATTTT. The encoded protein is CASSTGTGGNQPQHF. The chain links TRBV19 to TRBJ1-5; 8 bases line up with TRBD1. Germline V gene data show CDR1 as LNHDA and CDR2 as SQIVND (reference sequence). After removal of 4 bases from V and 4 bases from J, the junction contained 6 bases not matched to a gene. This CDR3 comprises 15 residues.

The chain links TRBV5-4 to TRBJ1-1; perhaps TRBD1 as D (5 bases). The CDR3 has 16 residues. V lost 0 bases and J 2 bases, leaving 14 bases between the germline ends. The V gene's germline CDR1 is SGHNT and CDR2 YYREEE (reference sequence). The CDR3 sequence is CASSLGIVTENTEAFF. In DNA, the CDR3 is TGTGCCAGCAGCTTGGGAATTGTGACAGAAAACACTGAAGCTTTCTTT.

The CDR3 loop reads CASSLTGSGANVLTF. The CDR3 region has the DNA TGTGCCAGCAGCCTGACCGGCTCTGGGGCCAACGTCCTGACTTTC. The rearrangement joins TRBV7-9 to TRBJ2-6; D is unclear. The CDR3 is 15 amino acids. V was pared by 5 bases and J by 0 bases, with 8 bases between. Germline loops: CDR1 SEHNR, CDR2 FQNEAQ (reference sequence).

This chain joins TRBV5-1 and TRBJ2-7; possible D gene TRBD1, 6 bases. CDR3 length: 13 residues. The ends were cut back, 4 bases at V and 7 bases at J, with 15 bases in the middle. From germline, CDR1 is SGHRS and CDR2 YFSETQ. The CDR3 DNA is TGCGCCAGCAGCCCCACAGGGTCAAGGGAGCAGTACTTC. The encoded protein is CASSPTGSREQYF.